This TCR beta chain was identified during a study of T-cell reconstitution after alpha-beta-depleted transplantation in children. The CDR3 is 15 amino acids. The V gene end was trimmed by 4 bases and the J gene end by 4 bases; junction bases not matched to a gene: 9. CDR1 is SGHRS, CDR2 YFSETQ, per germline. It was with unique molecular identifiers that the TCRbeta library was prepared. One entry per CDR3 protein results from TCRdb running MiXCR on the PCR reads. This table holds a few hundred thousand distinct CDR3 sequences, about 9.6% found once. This clonotype occurred many times. The chain links TRBV5-1 to TRBJ2-5, with 8 bases matching TRBD1. The sequence was obtained from a human donor who donated a stem cell graft to a child with SCID. Sequences were derived from PBMCs from the stem cell graft donor, sampled from the stem cell graft. DNA of the CDR3: TGCGCCAGCAGCATACTACAGGGGGGCGGAGAGACCCAGTACTTC. Its protein product is CASSILQGGGETQYF.